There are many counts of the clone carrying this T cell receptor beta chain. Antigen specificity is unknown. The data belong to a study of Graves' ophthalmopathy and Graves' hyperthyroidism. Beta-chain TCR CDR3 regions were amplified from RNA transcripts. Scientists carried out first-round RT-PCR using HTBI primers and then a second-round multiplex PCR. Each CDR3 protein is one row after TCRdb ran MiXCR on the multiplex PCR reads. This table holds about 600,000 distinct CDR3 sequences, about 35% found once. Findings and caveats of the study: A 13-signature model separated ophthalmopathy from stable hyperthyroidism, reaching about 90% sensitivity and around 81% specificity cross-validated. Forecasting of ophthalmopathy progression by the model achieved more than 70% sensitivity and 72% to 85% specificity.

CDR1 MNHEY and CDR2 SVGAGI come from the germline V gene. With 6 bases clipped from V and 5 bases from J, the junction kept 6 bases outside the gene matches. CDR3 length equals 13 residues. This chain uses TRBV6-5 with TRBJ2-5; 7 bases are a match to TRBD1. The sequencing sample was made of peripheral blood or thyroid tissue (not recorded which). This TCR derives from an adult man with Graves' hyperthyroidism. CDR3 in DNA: TGTGCCAGCAGCTTTGACAGGGTTGAGACCCAGTACTTC. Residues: CASSFDRVETQYF.